These 8 T cell receptor beta chains share one sample of origin, sequenced in a study of a mutant IDH1 vaccine in newly diagnosed glioma. The time point was: baseline, week 1 (first vaccination visit). Described treatment: pre-vaccination baseline after standard-of-care therapy. Clones were sequenced by immunoSEQ multiplex PCR, and TCRdb holds only the in-frame ones, with some missing. The table has some 70,000 clones, 75% to 85% seen once; the top ten hold 7.5% to 9%. The specimen was PBMCs, collected from a glioma patient treated with radiotherapy, temozolomide or both. These receptors were taken from a man aged 45-65 years with glioma.

CDR3 DNA: TGTGCCAGCAGGGTGGAGACCCAGTACTTC. Protein: CASRVETQYF. The J gene is TRBJ2-5, the V gene TRBV6-1; D ambiguous. Germline CDR1 MNHNS, CDR2 SASEGT. The CDR3 runs 10 residues. V lost 6 bases to trimming and J lost 5 bases, with 4 bases between them.

CDR3 sequence: CASSPNQVYGYTF. The CDR3 DNA reads TGTGCCAGCTCACCAAATCAAGTTTATGGCTACACCTTC. The chain joins TRBV18 to TRBJ1-2; no clear D gene. The CDR3 contains 13 residues. Trimming stripped 2 bases from V and 5 bases from J, with 9 bases between. Germline CDR1 and CDR2: KGHSH and LQKENI.

The CDR3 DNA reads as TGTGCCAGCAGCCCGGGACCACTCGGGTATAGCAATCAGCCCCAGCATTTT. It is translated as CASSPGPLGYSNQPQHF. The chain uses TRBV4-2 and TRBJ1-5; possible D gene TRBD1, 5 bases. The germline V and J ends were trimmed by 4 bases and 0 bases, with 16 bases remaining between them. CDR3 size: 17 residues. Germline V gene sequence: CDR1 LGHNA, CDR2 YNFKEQ.

This clone was found once. This rearrangement joins TRBV27 to TRBJ1-5; 9 nucleotides line up with TRBD1. V lost 6 bases and J lost 2; bases outside the gene matches: 2. This CDR3 region has 14 residues. Germline V CDR1 and CDR2: MNHEY, SMNVEV (reference sequence). CDR3 sequence reads: CASRQGAGNQPQHF. In DNA, the CDR3 is TGTGCCAGCAGACAGGGGGCGGGCAATCAGCCCCAGCATTTT.

The genes are TRBV5-6 and TRBJ1-3; no firm D call. The V gene lost 1 base and the J gene lost 6 bases, with 5 bases spanning the gap. The length of the CDR3 is 12 residues. Germline CDR1 and CDR2: SGHDT and YYEEEE. The CDR3: CASSLWENTIYF. DNA of the CDR3: TGTGCCAGCAGCTTGTGGGAAAACACCATATATTTT.

This sequence joins TRBV19 and TRBJ1-5, with D possibly being TRBD1 (6 bases). CDR3 length equals 15 residues. Germline CDR1 is LNHDA and CDR2 is SQIVND (reference sequence). Trimming took off 1 base at V and 7 bases at J, with 14 bases between the two ends. The CDR3 here is CASSIGRQGRQPQHF. CDR3 nucleotide sequence: TGTGCCAGTAGTATAGGAAGGCAGGGGCGCCAGCCCCAGCATTTT.

The chain joins TRBV5-6 to TRBJ2-1; 10 bases align to TRBD2. V lost 2 bases and J lost 10; bases outside the gene matches: 9. This CDR3 region has 15 residues. Per the germline V gene, CDR1 is SGHDT and CDR2 is YYEEEE. The chain's CDR3 is CASSLGLAARREQFF. The CDR3 nucleotides are TGTGCCAGCAGCTTAGGACTAGCGGCGCGGCGAGAGCAGTTCTTC.

This clone showed up just once. This chain joins TRBV4-1 and TRBJ2-5; D might be TRBD1 (6 bases). Trimming stripped 1 base from V and 5 bases from J, with 11 bases between. Germline CDR1 is MGHRA and CDR2 is YSYEKL. The CDR3 spans 14 residues. CDR3 loop: CASSQVQGLETQYF. Here the CDR3 DNA reads TGCGCCAGCAGCCAAGTGCAGGGGTTGGAGACCCAGTACTTC.